The rows below give T cell receptor beta chains drawn from one sample of a study of human T cells and chemical hapten exposure. A single record per CDR3 protein comes from TCRdb applying MiXCR to the RACE reads. The sample records a few hundred thousand distinct CDR3 sequences, nearly 6.5% being singletons. The sample here was whole blood, taken in connection with sensitization to the hapten diphenylcyclopropenone (DPC). These receptors came from a woman between 18 and 29 years old with alopecia areata. Some clones in this sample may be carry-over from other donors' samples. Each CDR3 is given with its conserved first and last residue.

v_call cdr3_aa
TRBV6-5 CASSQVAADTQYF
TRBV6-6 CASSYGDGVQPQHF
TRBV28 CASSLRDRVYGYTF
TRBV6-6 CASSQAGVMGDTQYF
TRBV29-1 CSVPGQGYTGELFF
TRBV28 CASTPGRGNEKLFF
TRBV5-1 CASSLDTASVNTQYF
TRBV4-3 CASSQEFGQPQHF
TRBV12-5 CASVGGQAYNEQFF
TRBV18 CASSPPNSNSYNEQFF
TRBV6-5 CASRTDGYF
TRBV11-3 CASSATGHEQFF
TRBV18 CASSPRTGSSTEAFF
TRBV7-6 CASSPGSGGAYEQFF
TRBV12-3/TRBV12-4 CASSVPTNEKLFF
TRBV6-5 CASSYGPRGQETQYF
TRBV12-5 CASGPGQGKVHNGYTF
TRBV12-3/TRBV12-4 CASSLGSLYEQYF
TRBV7-3 CASSLRRLAGGSGANVLTF
TRBV29-1 CSVELASSYEQYF
TRBV14 CASSQLLNTEAFF